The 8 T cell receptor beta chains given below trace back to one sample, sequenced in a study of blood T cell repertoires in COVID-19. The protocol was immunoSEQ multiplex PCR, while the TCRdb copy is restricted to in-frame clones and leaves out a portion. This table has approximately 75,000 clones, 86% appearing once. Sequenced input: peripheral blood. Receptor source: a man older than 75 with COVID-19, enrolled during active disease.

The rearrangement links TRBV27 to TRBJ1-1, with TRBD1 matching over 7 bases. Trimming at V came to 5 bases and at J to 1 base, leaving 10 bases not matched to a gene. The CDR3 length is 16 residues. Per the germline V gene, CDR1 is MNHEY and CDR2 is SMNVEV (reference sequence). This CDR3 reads CASSPLTGRRNTEAFF. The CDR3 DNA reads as TGTGCCAGCAGTCCCTTGACAGGGAGGAGGAACACTGAAGCTTTCTTT.

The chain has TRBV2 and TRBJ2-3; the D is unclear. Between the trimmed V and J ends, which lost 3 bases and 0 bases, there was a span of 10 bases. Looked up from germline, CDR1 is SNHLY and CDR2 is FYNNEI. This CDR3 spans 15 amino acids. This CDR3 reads CASSDDSSSTDTQYF. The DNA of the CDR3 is TGTGCCAGCAGTGATGACTCATCTAGCACAGATACGCAGTATTTT. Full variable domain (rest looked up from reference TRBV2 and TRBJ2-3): EPEVTQTPSHQVTQMGQEVILRCVPISNHLYFYWYRQILGQKVEFLVSFYNNEISEKSEIFDDQFSVERPDGSNFTLKIRSTKLEDSAMYFCASSDDSSSTDTQYFGPGTRLTVL.

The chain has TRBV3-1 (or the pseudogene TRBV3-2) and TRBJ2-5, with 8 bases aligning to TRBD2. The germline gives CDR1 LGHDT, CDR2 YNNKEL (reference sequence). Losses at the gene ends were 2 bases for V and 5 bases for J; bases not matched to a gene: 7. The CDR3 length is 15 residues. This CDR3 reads CASSQMRGAWETQYF. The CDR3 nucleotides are TGTGCCAGCAGCCAAATGCGGGGGGCATGGGAGACCCAGTACTTC.

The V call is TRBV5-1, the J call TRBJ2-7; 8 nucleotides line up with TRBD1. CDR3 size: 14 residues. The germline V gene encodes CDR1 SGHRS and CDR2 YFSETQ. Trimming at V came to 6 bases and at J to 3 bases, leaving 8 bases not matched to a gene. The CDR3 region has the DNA TGCGCCAGCAACGTTCAAGGACAGGGCTACGAGCAGTACTTC. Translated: CASNVQGQGYEQYF.

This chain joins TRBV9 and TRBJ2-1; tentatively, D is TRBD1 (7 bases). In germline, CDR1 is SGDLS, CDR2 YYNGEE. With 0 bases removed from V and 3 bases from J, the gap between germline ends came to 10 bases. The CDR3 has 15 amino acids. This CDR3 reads CASSVGRGDYNEQFF. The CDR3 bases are TGTGCCAGCAGCGTAGGCAGGGGGGACTACAATGAGCAGTTCTTC.

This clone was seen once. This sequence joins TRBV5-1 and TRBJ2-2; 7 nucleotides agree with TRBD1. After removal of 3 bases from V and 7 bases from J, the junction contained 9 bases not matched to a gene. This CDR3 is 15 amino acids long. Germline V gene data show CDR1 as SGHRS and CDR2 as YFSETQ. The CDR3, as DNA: TGCGCCAGCAGCTACTCCGGGACAGATGGCGGGGAGCTGTTTTTT. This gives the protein CASSYSGTDGGELFF.

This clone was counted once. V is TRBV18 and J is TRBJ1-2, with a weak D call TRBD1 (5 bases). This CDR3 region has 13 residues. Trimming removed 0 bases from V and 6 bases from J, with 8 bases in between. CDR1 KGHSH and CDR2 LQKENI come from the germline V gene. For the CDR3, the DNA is TGTGCCAGCTCACCACCGGGCAGGGATGGCTACACCTTC. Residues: CASSPPGRDGYTF.

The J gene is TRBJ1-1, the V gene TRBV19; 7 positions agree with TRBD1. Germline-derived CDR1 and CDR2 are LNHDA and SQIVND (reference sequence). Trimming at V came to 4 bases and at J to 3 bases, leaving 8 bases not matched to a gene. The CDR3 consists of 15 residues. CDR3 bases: TGTGCCAGTAGTACCAGGGGGTGGTGGGACACTGAAGCTTTCTTT. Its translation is CASSTRGWWDTEAFF.